This is a list of T cell receptor beta chains from one sample in a study of T cell repertoires in cytomegalovirus infection. Via MiXCR, TCRdb re-called the reads, giving one row per CDR3 protein. The table has about 700,000 distinct CDR3 sequences, around 32% seen once. Which antigens these TCRs recognize remains unknown. The sequences come from cultured PBMCs, collected from culture after CMV antigen stimulation. Receptor source: a human donor in good health (CMV status not recorded). Some clones in this sample may be carry-over from other donors' samples. The CDR3 runs from the conserved cysteine through the conserved F or W. Each record gives: V gene, D gene, clone size, J gene, CDR3 DNA, CDR3 protein. The D gene is left open where the match is weak. Clone size is given for some rows only: seen once, a few or many times, or a class if the clone is expanded.

V: TRBV6-6
D: TRBD1
size: .
J: TRBJ2-3
DNA: TGTGCCAGCAGTCAGGGACAGGGTCCCTCAGATACGCAGTATTTT
CDR3: CASSQGQGPSDTQYF

V: TRBV7-2
D: .
size: many
J: TRBJ2-3
DNA: TGTGCCAGCAGCCCCCGGGGGTCAGGGACAGATACGCAGTATTTT
CDR3: CASSPRGSGTDTQYF

V: TRBV12-3/TRBV12-4
D: .
size: .
J: TRBJ1-1
DNA: TGTGCCACCAAAGGAGGGTACACTGAAGCTTTCTTT
CDR3: CATKGGYTEAFF

V: TRBV19
D: .
size: .
J: TRBJ1-5
DNA: TGTGCCAGTACCCAGGGCAGTTATAGCAATCAGCCCCAGCATTTT
CDR3: CASTQGSYSNQPQHF

V: TRBV5-1
D: .
size: .
J: TRBJ1-1
DNA: TGCGCCAGCAGCCCACTATTCGGGGGGAGCACTGAAGCTTTCTTT
CDR3: CASSPLFGGSTEAFF

V: TRBV20-1
D: .
size: few
J: TRBJ2-1
DNA: TGCAGTGCTAGTCCCCTCTACAATGAGCAGTTCTTC
CDR3: CSASPLYNEQFF

V: TRBV5-5
D: .
size: .
J: TRBJ1-2
DNA: TGTGCCAGCAGCTTGGCCCTTGCGGGAGCTAACTATGGCTACACCTTC
CDR3: CASSLALAGANYGYTF

V: TRBV7-8
D: .
size: few
J: TRBJ2-1
DNA: TGTGCCAGCAGCCGCCGGCGAACTTTGGAGGAGCAGTTCTTC
CDR3: CASSRRRTLEEQFF

V: TRBV2
D: .
size: few
J: TRBJ1-2
DNA: TGTGCCAGCTCTAGTCCGGGCTACACCTTC
CDR3: CASSSPGYTF

V: TRBV6-5
D: .
size: few
J: TRBJ2-7
DNA: TGTGCCAGCAGTTACGCAGGGTCAATCTACGAGCAGTACTTC
CDR3: CASSYAGSIYEQYF

V: TRBV7-6
D: TRBD2
size: many
J: TRBJ2-1
DNA: TGTGCCAGCAGCTTAAGCCCACTAGCGGGAGCCTACAATGAGCAGTTCTTC
CDR3: CASSLSPLAGAYNEQFF

V: TRBV2
D: TRBD1
size: .
J: TRBJ1-1
DNA: TGTGCCAGCAGTCAACAGGGGGCGAGTACTGAAGCTTTCTTT
CDR3: CASSQQGASTEAFF

V: TRBV4-1
D: TRBD2
size: few
J: TRBJ2-2
DNA: TGCGCCAGCAGCCCGTATTGGGGGAGCGGGGGAACCGGGGAGCTGTTTTTT
CDR3: CASSPYWGSGGTGELFF

V: TRBV2
D: .
size: .
J: TRBJ2-5
DNA: TGTGCCAGCAGTGTAGACCCGGAGGAAGAGACCCAGTACTTC
CDR3: CASSVDPEEETQYF

V: TRBV20-1
D: .
size: .
J: TRBJ1-4
DNA: TGCAGTGCCTTGATCAGTGCAACTAATGAAAAACTGTTTTTT
CDR3: CSALISATNEKLFF

V: TRBV2
D: .
size: .
J: TRBJ2-1
DNA: TGTGCCAGCAGCGCCGGCCCCGGAGGTGAGCAGTTCTTC
CDR3: CASSAGPGGEQFF

V: TRBV6-2/TRBV6-3
D: TRBD1
size: .
J: TRBJ1-6
DNA: TGTGCCAGCAGTTACTCGATCGGGACAGTGAATTCACCCCTCCACTTT
CDR3: CASSYSIGTVNSPLHF

V: TRBV20-1
D: .
size: .
J: TRBJ2-5
DNA: TGCAGTGCTAGAGACTATCAAGAGACCCAGTACTTC
CDR3: CSARDYQETQYF

V: TRBV7-2
D: .
size: few
J: TRBJ2-7
DNA: TGTGCCAGCAGCTTGGGACATTTTAGCTCCTACGAGCAGTACTTC
CDR3: CASSLGHFSSYEQYF

V: TRBV3-1
D: .
size: .
J: TRBJ1-6
DNA: TGTGCCAGCAGCCCGACCAGGGGCTCCAATTCACCCCTCCACTTT
CDR3: CASSPTRGSNSPLHF

V: TRBV20-1
D: .
size: few
J: TRBJ2-3
DNA: TGCAGTGCCTCAAGCGGAGCCGGCACAGATACGCAGTATTTT
CDR3: CSASSGAGTDTQYF

V: TRBV12-3/TRBV12-4
D: TRBD1
size: few
J: TRBJ1-1
DNA: TGTGCCAGCATCAAGGACAGGTGGGGAACTGAAGCTTTCTTT
CDR3: CASIKDRWGTEAFF

V: TRBV20-1
D: .
size: .
J: TRBJ1-5
DNA: TGCAGTGCTAGAGTTAGGGGAGGAAATCAGCCCCAGCATTTT
CDR3: CSARVRGGNQPQHF

V: TRBV10-3
D: .
size: .
J: TRBJ2-5
DNA: TGTGCCACAGGACAAGAGACCCAGTACTTC
CDR3: CATGQETQYF

V: TRBV28
D: TRBD1
size: many
J: TRBJ1-2
DNA: TGTGCCAGCAGTCTACGGGGACAGGGGGCTGCTAGTGGCTACACCTTC
CDR3: CASSLRGQGAASGYTF

V: TRBV10-3
D: .
size: .
J: TRBJ1-4
DNA: TGTGCCATCAGTGAGTCTATAAGTCTGGCAACTAATGAAAAACTGTTTTTT
CDR3: CAISESISLATNEKLFF

V: TRBV2
D: .
size: .
J: TRBJ1-5
DNA: TGTGCCAGCAGAGCTACCGGGGGCGGCAATCAGCCCCAGCATTTT
CDR3: CASRATGGGNQPQHF

V: TRBV11-2
D: .
size: .
J: TRBJ2-1
DNA: TGTGCCAGCAGCTTAGTTCAGGCATTCTACAATGAGCAGTTCTTC
CDR3: CASSLVQAFYNEQFF

V: TRBV19
D: TRBD1
size: .
J: TRBJ2-3
DNA: TGTGCCAGTAGGACAGGGGCTAGCACAGATACGCAGTATTTT
CDR3: CASRTGASTDTQYF

V: TRBV7-9
D: TRBD1
size: .
J: TRBJ1-2
DNA: TGTGCCAGCAGACGGCCGGGACAGGGGGCGATGCATGGCTACACCTTC
CDR3: CASRRPGQGAMHGYTF

V: TRBV15
D: .
size: .
J: TRBJ2-5
DNA: TGTGCCACCAGCGGCGGCGAGGGTTCGGTAGAGACCCAGTACTTC
CDR3: CATSGGEGSVETQYF

V: TRBV6-5
D: TRBD2
size: many
J: TRBJ2-1
DNA: TGTGCCAGCAATCAAGGGAGGGCCCCATGGACCTACAATGAGCAGTTCTTC
CDR3: CASNQGRAPWTYNEQFF

V: TRBV12-3/TRBV12-4
D: .
size: few
J: TRBJ2-5
DNA: TGTGCCAGCGGCTCAGAGACCCAGTACTTC
CDR3: CASGSETQYF

V: TRBV7-8
D: .
size: few
J: TRBJ2-5
DNA: TGTGCCAGCAGCTTAACCAGGGCCGAGACCCAGTACTTC
CDR3: CASSLTRAETQYF

V: TRBV27
D: TRBD1
size: .
J: TRBJ1-2
DNA: TGTGCCAGCAGTTTAGTAACAGGGGGCCGTGGCTACACCTTC
CDR3: CASSLVTGGRGYTF

V: TRBV11-2
D: .
size: .
J: TRBJ2-7
DNA: TGTGCCAGCAGCTCAGGCGGATTCTACGAGCAGTACTTC
CDR3: CASSSGGFYEQYF

V: TRBV7-8
D: TRBD2
size: .
J: TRBJ2-3
DNA: TGTGCCAGCAGCTTTAGGGTGGCGGGCGGGGGGCGGGGCACAGATACGCAGTATTTT
CDR3: CASSFRVAGGGRGTDTQYF

V: TRBV7-2
D: .
size: many
J: TRBJ1-2
DNA: TGTGCCAGCAGTAGACCGGGGAACTATGGCTACACCTTC
CDR3: CASSRPGNYGYTF

V: TRBV5-3
D: TRBD1
size: .
J: TRBJ2-3
DNA: TGTGCCAGCAGCGTGGGACAGGGGGCCATCAGAAATACGCAGTATTTT
CDR3: CASSVGQGAIRNTQYF

V: TRBV7-2
D: .
size: many
J: TRBJ2-1
DNA: TGTGCCAGCAGCTTAGGGGGGGTCCTCGATGAGCAGTTCTTC
CDR3: CASSLGGVLDEQFF

V: TRBV30
D: .
size: .
J: TRBJ1-3
DNA: TGTGCGCACGCCGTTGGGAACGGAAACACCATATATTTT
CDR3: CAHAVGNGNTIYF

V: TRBV7-2
D: .
size: many
J: TRBJ1-2
DNA: TGTGCCAGCAGCCTCCTTGGGGCTAGTGGCTACACCTTC
CDR3: CASSLLGASGYTF

V: TRBV19
D: TRBD2
size: once
J: TRBJ2-3
DNA: TGTGCCAGTAGTATCGGTTATAGCGGGTTGAGCACAGATACGCAGTATTTT
CDR3: CASSIGYSGLSTDTQYF

V: TRBV6-2/TRBV6-3
D: TRBD1
size: few
J: TRBJ2-7
DNA: TGTGCCAGCAGGCCCCCGGGACAGATAACCTACGAGCAGTACTTC
CDR3: CASRPPGQITYEQYF

V: TRBV7-6
D: TRBD2
size: .
J: TRBJ2-1
DNA: TGTGCCAGCAGTTACCACCGGGAGGCAAACAATGAGCAGTTCTTC
CDR3: CASSYHREANNEQFF

V: TRBV19
D: .
size: .
J: TRBJ1-1
DNA: TGTGCCAGTAGTATACAGGCTAACACTGAAGCTTTCTTT
CDR3: CASSIQANTEAFF

V: TRBV7-2
D: .
size: few
J: TRBJ1-4
DNA: TGTGCCAGCAGCGCCGGCGGGGGAGTCGACGAAAAACTGTTTTTT
CDR3: CASSAGGGVDEKLFF

V: TRBV4-2
D: .
size: few
J: TRBJ2-7
DNA: TGTGCCAGCAGCCAAGATTGGCAGGGCTACGAGCAGTACTTC
CDR3: CASSQDWQGYEQYF

V: TRBV7-2
D: .
size: many
J: TRBJ2-3
DNA: TGTGCCAGCAGCTTAGGTCTCGTGGATACGCAGTATTTT
CDR3: CASSLGLVDTQYF

V: TRBV7-6
D: .
size: many
J: TRBJ2-2
DNA: TGTGCCAGCAGCTTAGCGGTGGGGCCGAACACCGGGGAGCTGTTTTTT
CDR3: CASSLAVGPNTGELFF

V: TRBV15
D: TRBD1
size: .
J: TRBJ1-1
DNA: TGTGCCACCAGCAGAGATATTCAGGGGGCTGCTGAAGCTTTCTTT
CDR3: CATSRDIQGAAEAFF

V: TRBV12-3/TRBV12-4
D: .
size: many
J: TRBJ1-5
DNA: TGTGCCAGCAGTTTAGGGGCCCGGGGGAGCAATCAGCCCCAGCATTTT
CDR3: CASSLGARGSNQPQHF

V: TRBV7-6
D: .
size: few
J: TRBJ1-1
DNA: TGTGCCAGCAGCTTAGAGTCCGAGGCTGAAGCTTTCTTT
CDR3: CASSLESEAEAFF

V: TRBV5-4
D: TRBD1
size: .
J: TRBJ2-3
DNA: TGTGCCAGCAGCCAACGGACAGGGGGCACAGATACGCAGTATTTT
CDR3: CASSQRTGGTDTQYF

V: TRBV28
D: .
size: few
J: TRBJ1-2
DNA: TGTGCCAGCAGTCCCTCGGCTACCTACGGACCCGGGAATGGCTACACCTTC
CDR3: CASSPSATYGPGNGYTF

V: TRBV25-1
D: .
size: once
J: TRBJ2-3
DNA: TGTGCCAGCACGGAGACTAGGCTGGGTACGCAGTATTTT
CDR3: CASTETRLGTQYF

V: TRBV27
D: .
size: .
J: TRBJ2-1
DNA: TGTGCCAGCAGTGCCTCATGGGCCCCCGCAGGTGGTGAGCAGTTCTTC
CDR3: CASSASWAPAGGEQFF

V: TRBV7-8
D: TRBD2
size: many
J: TRBJ2-3
DNA: TGTGCCAGCCGGTCGCGTAGGCGGGAGAGCACAGATACGCAGTATTTT
CDR3: CASRSRRRESTDTQYF

V: TRBV28
D: .
size: once
J: TRBJ1-1
DNA: TGTGCCAGCAGTCCCGAGGGGGGCGGGAACACTGAAGCTTTCTTT
CDR3: CASSPEGGGNTEAFF